This is a list of T cell receptor beta chains from one sample in a study of blood T cell repertoires in COVID-19. Clones were read by immunoSEQ multiplex PCR, and TCRdb kept only the in-frame ones, dropping some. The sample consists of around 470,000 clones, roughly 87% of them appearing once. The sample taken for sequencing was PBMCs or T cells enriched from blood (not recorded which). The receptors originated from a man younger than 30 who had recovered from COVID-19. Both conserved end residues are part of each CDR3. The D gene is left open where the match is weak. Not every row has a clone size; where given, it reads once, few, many or a size class.

TRBJ2-5	.	TRBV5-1	TRBD2	CASSQLAGGEETQYF	TGCGCCAGCAGCCAACTAGCGGGAGGGGAAGAGACCCAGTACTTC
TRBJ1-5	.	TRBV6-5	TRBD1	CASTNQDRGDQPQHF	TGTGCCAGCACCAATCAGGACAGGGGGGATCAGCCCCAGCATTTT
TRBJ1-5	.	TRBV28	TRBD1	CASRLQTGDQPQHF	TGTGCCAGCAGGCTCCAGACAGGGGATCAGCCCCAGCATTTT
TRBJ2-3	.	TRBV9	TRBD2	CASSISGGDIFTQYF	TGTGCCAGCAGCATTAGCGGGGGCGATATATTCACGCAGTATTTT
TRBJ1-5	.	TRBV19	.	CALVNQPQHF	TGTGCTCTAGTTAATCAGCCCCAGCATTTT
TRBJ1-5	.	TRBV15	.	CATSPRVRKENQPQHF	TGTGCCACCAGCCCCCGAGTTAGGAAGGAGAATCAGCCCCAGCATTTT
TRBJ2-2	few	TRBV2	TRBD2	CASNPSGGPTGELFF	TGTGCCAGCAATCCTAGCGGGGGCCCTACCGGGGAGCTGTTTTTT
TRBJ2-7	.	TRBV2	TRBD1	CASTEDRYHEQYF	TGTGCCAGCACGGAGGACAGGTATCACGAGCAGTACTTC
TRBJ2-5	once	TRBV29-1	.	CSVEDRGETQYF	TGCAGCGTTGAAGATCGGGGAGAGACCCAGTACTTC
TRBJ1-1	.	TRBV13	TRBD1	CASTIDRGEAFF	TGTGCCAGCACCATCGACAGGGGTGAAGCTTTCTTT
TRBJ1-6	.	TRBV4-1	TRBD1	CASSQDGTGGYSPLHF	TGCGCCAGCAGCCAAGATGGAACAGGGGGATATTCACCCCTCCACTTT
TRBJ2-7	.	TRBV6-5	TRBD2	CASRTSGSEQYF	TGTGCCAGCAGGACTAGCGGGAGCGAGCAGTACTTC
TRBJ1-6	.	TRBV5-4	.	CASSSRGSSYNSPLHF	TGTGCCAGCAGCTCTAGGGGGAGCTCCTATAATTCACCCCTCCACTTT
TRBJ2-7	.	TRBV30	.	CAWKGGTAPAYEQYF	TGTGCCTGGAAAGGAGGGACAGCGCCAGCCTACGAGCAGTACTTC
TRBJ1-1	.	TRBV5-3	TRBD1	CARSSPDRANTEAFF	TGTGCCAGAAGCTCCCCGGACAGGGCGAACACTGAAGCTTTCTTT
TRBJ2-6	.	TRBV4-1	.	CASSQAPSSGANVLTF	TGCGCCAGCAGCCAAGCCCCGAGCTCTGGGGCCAACGTCCTGACTTTC
TRBJ2-1	.	TRBV10-3	TRBD2	CAISEMTSGGANEQFF	TGTGCCATCAGTGAAATGACTAGCGGGGGGGCCAATGAGCAGTTCTTC
TRBJ1-5	.	TRBV3-1/TRBV3-2	.	CASSQGGINQPQHF	TGTGCCAGCAGCCAGGGAGGGATTAATCAGCCCCAGCATTTT
TRBJ1-6	.	TRBV15	.	CATSRVEAPGSYNSPLHF	TGTGCCACCAGCAGGGTGGAGGCCCCCGGCTCCTATAATTCACCCCTCCACTTT
TRBJ2-7	.	TRBV20-1	TRBD1	CSADRVDEQYF	TGCAGTGCTGACAGGGTGGACGAGCAGTACTTC
TRBJ1-2	.	TRBV27	TRBD1	CASSPPGTGWRRGYTF	TGTGCCAGCAGTCCGCCCGGGACAGGATGGCGTAGAGGCTACACCTTC
TRBJ2-2	.	TRBV10-3	.	CAIRQGPNTGELFF	TGTGCCATCCGGCAGGGGCCTAACACCGGGGAGCTGTTTTTT
TRBJ2-7	.	TRBV7-2	.	CASSSFSGYEQYF	TGTGCCAGCAGCTCTTTCTCGGGGTACGAGCAGTACTTC
TRBJ2-7	.	TRBV7-3	TRBD1	CASSRDRAKQYF	TGTGCCAGCAGCCGGGACAGGGCGAAGCAGTACTTC
TRBJ2-5	once	TRBV5-6	TRBD1	CASSLGDGPGGQETQYF	TGTGCCAGCAGCTTGGGGGACGGCCCAGGGGGTCAAGAGACCCAGTACTTC
TRBJ1-3	.	TRBV3-1/TRBV3-2	TRBD1	CASSHRDRPSGNTIYF	TGTGCCAGCAGCCATAGGGACAGACCCTCTGGAAACACCATATATTTT
TRBJ2-1	.	TRBV7-9	TRBD2	CASSIVLSGGEPYNEQFF	TGTGCCAGCAGCATAGTTCTTAGCGGGGGAGAACCCTACAATGAGCAGTTCTTC
TRBJ2-1	.	TRBV19	TRBD2	CASSIGIPGLGQEQFF	TGTGCAAGTAGTATAGGCATCCCGGGACTAGGGCAGGAGCAGTTCTTC
TRBJ1-6	.	TRBV6-4	.	CASSSGLSNSPLHF	TGTGCCAGCAGTTCGGGACTGAGTAATTCACCCCTCCACTTT
TRBJ2-7	.	TRBV11-1	.	CASSFRGYEQYF	TGTGCCAGCAGCTTCAGGGGCTACGAGCAGTACTTC
TRBJ2-3	.	TRBV7-8	TRBD2	CASSPTSGRALDTQYF	TGTGCCAGCAGCCCGACTAGCGGGAGGGCCCTTGATACGCAGTATTTT
TRBJ2-1	.	TRBV21-1	.	CASSTRLANEQFF	TGTGCCAGCAGCACCAGACTAGCCAATGAGCAGTTCTTC
TRBJ2-3	.	TRBV2	TRBD2	CAGTSGLLWKRTDTQYF	TGTGCCGGGACTAGCGGGCTCTTATGGAAAAGGACAGATACGCAGTATTTT
TRBJ2-1	.	TRBV3-1/TRBV3-2	.	CASSQEGGGLDEQFF	TGTGCCAGCAGCCAAGAGGGCGGAGGGCTGGATGAGCAGTTCTTC
TRBJ2-1	.	TRBV12-3/TRBV12-4	.	CAIHDPLVDEQFF	TGTGCCATCCACGACCCACTAGTGGATGAGCAGTTCTTC
TRBJ1-4	.	TRBV6-5	TRBD1	CAISRGPNEKLFF	TGTGCCATCTCCAGGGGGCCGAATGAAAAACTGTTTTTT
TRBJ1-1	.	TRBV11-2	.	CASSLDRVAFF	TGTGCCAGCAGCTTAGACAGGGTGGCTTTCTTT
TRBJ1-3	.	TRBV19	.	CASSPDSGNTIYF	TGTGCCAGTAGTCCAGACTCTGGAAACACCATATATTTT
TRBJ2-7	.	TRBV7-2	TRBD2	CASSFRGRENEQYF	TGTGCCAGCAGCTTTCGAGGGAGGGAAAACGAGCAGTACTTC
TRBJ1-5	.	TRBV28	.	CASSLEPTRQPQHF	TGTGCCAGCAGCCTCGAACCGACGAGGCAGCCCCAGCATTTT
TRBJ1-2	.	TRBV14	TRBD1	CASSQRQGPTYGYTF	TGTGCCAGCAGCCAAAGACAGGGGCCAACCTATGGCTACACCTTC
TRBJ1-2	.	TRBV24-1	.	CATSDPDKPPYGYTF	TGTGCCACCAGTGATCCGGACAAACCCCCCTATGGCTACACCTTC
TRBJ1-3	.	TRBV7-6	.	CASSSEVGNTIYF	TGTGCCAGCAGCTCAGAAGTGGGAAACACCATATATTTT
TRBJ2-5	.	TRBV5-1	TRBD1	CASSLVFRTGGKTQYF	TGCGCCAGCAGCTTGGTTTTCCGGACAGGGGGAAAGACCCAGTACTTC
TRBJ1-2	once	TRBV6-1	.	CASSEREGIGGYTF	TGTGCCAGCAGTGAACGAGAGGGAATTGGTGGCTACACCTTC
TRBJ1-1	.	TRBV13	.	CASSLETAHEAFF	TGTGCCAGCAGCTTAGAGACAGCCCATGAAGCTTTCTTT
TRBJ1-6	.	TRBV28	TRBD1	CASSPPGQGYFSPLHF	TGTGCCAGCAGTCCTCCGGGACAGGGTTATTTTTCACCCCTCCACTTT
TRBJ2-1	.	TRBV4-2	.	CASSQDQAGPSYNEQFF	TGTGCCAGCAGCCAAGATCAGGCGGGCCCATCCTACAATGAGCAGTTCTTC
TRBJ2-7	.	TRBV25-1	.	CASSESGYEQYF	TGTGCCAGCAGTGAAAGCGGCTACGAGCAGTACTTC
TRBJ1-1	.	TRBV27	TRBD1	CASSLKGQGVTEAFF	TGTGCCAGCAGTTTAAAGGGACAGGGGGTAACTGAAGCTTTCTTT
TRBJ2-1	.	TRBV11-2	.	CASSLTDSGNEQFF	TGTGCCAGCAGCTTAACGGATAGCGGCAATGAGCAGTTCTTC